This TCR beta chain is drawn from a study of beta chain features in type 1 diabetes. Study-wide background: No patient-donor differences in age, gender, total cells or subset yield.

The study's findings and limits: Type 1 diabetes patients had fewer VDJ junction insertions and more deletions. In all four CD4+ subsets, TCRB CDR3 length was significantly, moderately reduced in type 1 diabetes. A potential PCR bias toward shorter templates would be equal in patient and control samples.

Expressed TCRB transcripts got sequenced, as all isolated RNA was reverse transcribed. Measured with immunoSEQ multiplex PCR; TCRdb has only the in-frame clones, and not every one. The sample yields 100,000 to 150,000 clones, around 10% seen once. The table lists this clone with a few counts. Its antigen is currently unknown. Germline V gene sequence: CDR1 SGHTA, CDR2 FQGTGA. V shed 2 bases, J shed 5 bases, and the junction held 4 bases outside the gene matches. CDR3 length equals 15 residues. The purity of all sorted populations exceeded 95%. The TCR originated in a man aged 25-45 years with type 1 diabetes. V usage is TRBV7-3 and J usage is TRBJ2-1; 9 positions match TRBD2. Sequenced: central memory CD4+ T cells from blood. The CDR3 DNA follows: TGTGCCAGCAGCTTAGGCCTAGCGGGGAACAATGAGCAGTTCTTC. Protein: CASSLGLAGNNEQFF.